This T cell receptor beta chain originates from a study of CXCR3-negative and CXCR3-positive naive CD8 T cells. Study-level background: TRB reads totalled about 130 million, about 1.5 +/- 0.3 million per library.

The libraries of TRB cDNA were constructed through 5' RACE using UMI labels. TCRdb re-called the 5' RACE reads and gives one entry per CDR3 protein, without DNA. With some 110,000 distinct CDR3 sequences in the sample, the ten largest clones hold roughly 0.38%. As for this clonotype: Its antigen is unidentified.

Study-level findings and limits: A higher hydrophobicity marked the TRB CDR3s of CXCR3-positive naive cells versus CXCR3-negative naive cells. Memory, not naive, CXCR3-negative and CXCR3-positive cells differed in TRBV-TRBJ usage. Each naive subset displayed comparably high diversity, whereas memory CD8+ cells displayed much lower diversity. Naive subsets did not differ in surface CD5, and TRB CDR3 properties served to infer TCR strength.

Sequenced sample: naive CXCR3+ CD8+ T cells from blood. The subset denotes: CD45RO-CCR7+CD27+CD95- naive CD8+ T cells expressing CXCR3 (TNR3+). This receptor was obtained from a human donor in good health. Some clones in this sample may be carry-over from other donors' samples.

The CDR3 region is CASTNILEVAEAFF. This sequence joins TRBV6-2 or TRBV6-3 and TRBJ1-1. Germline CDR1 is MNHEY and CDR2 is SVGEGT. CDR3 length equals 14 residues.